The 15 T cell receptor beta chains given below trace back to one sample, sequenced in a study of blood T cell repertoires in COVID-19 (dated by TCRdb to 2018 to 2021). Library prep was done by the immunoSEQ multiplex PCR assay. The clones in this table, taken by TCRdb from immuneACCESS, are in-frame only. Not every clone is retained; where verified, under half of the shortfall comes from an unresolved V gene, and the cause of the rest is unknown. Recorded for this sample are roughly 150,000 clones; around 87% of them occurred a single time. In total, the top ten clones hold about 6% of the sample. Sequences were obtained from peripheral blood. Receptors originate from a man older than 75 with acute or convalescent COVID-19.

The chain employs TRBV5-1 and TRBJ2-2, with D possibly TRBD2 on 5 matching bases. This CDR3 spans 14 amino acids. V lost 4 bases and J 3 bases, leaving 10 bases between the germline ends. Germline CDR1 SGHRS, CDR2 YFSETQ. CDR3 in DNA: TGCGCCAGCAGCCCCCTCGGGGACACCGGGGAGCTGTTTTTT. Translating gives CASSPLGDTGELFF.

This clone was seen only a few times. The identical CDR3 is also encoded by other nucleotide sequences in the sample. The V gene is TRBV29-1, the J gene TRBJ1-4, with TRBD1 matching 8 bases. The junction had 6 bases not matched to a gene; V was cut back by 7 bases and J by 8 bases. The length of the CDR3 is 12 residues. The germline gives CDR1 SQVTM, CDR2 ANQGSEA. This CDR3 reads CSGGTGGEKLFF. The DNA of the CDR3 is TGCAGCGGCGGGACAGGTGGAGAAAAACTGTTTTTT. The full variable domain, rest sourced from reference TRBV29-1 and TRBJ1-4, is SAVISQKPSRDICQRGTSLTIQCQVDSQVTMMFWYRQQPGQSLTLIATANQGSEATYESGFVIDKFPISRPNLTFSTLTVSNMSPEDSSIYLCSGGTGGEKLFFGSGTQLSVL.

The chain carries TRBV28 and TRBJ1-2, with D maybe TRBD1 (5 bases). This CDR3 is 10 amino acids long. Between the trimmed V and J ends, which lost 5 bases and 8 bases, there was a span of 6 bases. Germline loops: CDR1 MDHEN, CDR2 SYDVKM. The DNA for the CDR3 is TGTGCCAGCAGTCGGACAGGCTACACCTTC. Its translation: CASSRTGYTF.

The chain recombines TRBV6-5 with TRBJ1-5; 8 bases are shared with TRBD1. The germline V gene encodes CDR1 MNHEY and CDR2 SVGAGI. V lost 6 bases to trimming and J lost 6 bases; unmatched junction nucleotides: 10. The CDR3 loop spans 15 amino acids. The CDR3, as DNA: TGTGCCAGCAGCGTAACAGGGGGTTTCGGTCAGCCCCAGCATTTT. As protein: CASSVTGGFGQPQHF.

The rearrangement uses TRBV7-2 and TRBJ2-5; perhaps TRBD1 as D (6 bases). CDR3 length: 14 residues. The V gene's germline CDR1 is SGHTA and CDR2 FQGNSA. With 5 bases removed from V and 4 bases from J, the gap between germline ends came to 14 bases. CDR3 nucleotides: TGTGCCAGCAGCGGGCAGGGGCTCGGAGAGACCCAGTACTTC. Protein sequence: CASSGQGLGETQYF.

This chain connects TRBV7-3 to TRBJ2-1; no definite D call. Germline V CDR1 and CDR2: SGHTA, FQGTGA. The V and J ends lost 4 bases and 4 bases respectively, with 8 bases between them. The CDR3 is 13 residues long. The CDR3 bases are TGTGCCAGCAGCTATCAGGTGTACAATGAGCAGTTCTTC. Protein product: CASSYQVYNEQFF.

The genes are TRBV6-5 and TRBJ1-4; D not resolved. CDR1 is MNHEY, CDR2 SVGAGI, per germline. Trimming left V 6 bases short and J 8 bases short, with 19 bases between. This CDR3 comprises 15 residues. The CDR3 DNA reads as TGTGCCAGCAGAACCACCGGGAATGGGCGGGAAAAACTGTTTTTT. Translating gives CASRTTGNGREKLFF.

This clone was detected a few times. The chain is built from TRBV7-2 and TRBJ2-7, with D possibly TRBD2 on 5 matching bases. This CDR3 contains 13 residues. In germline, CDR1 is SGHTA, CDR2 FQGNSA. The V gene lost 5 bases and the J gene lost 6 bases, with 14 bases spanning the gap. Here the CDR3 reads CASSRPGGPEQYF. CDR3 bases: TGTGCCAGCAGCCGGCCTGGCGGGCCCGAGCAGTACTTC.

CDR3 in amino acids: CAIDQGKAGGDTQYF. The CDR3 DNA reads TGTGCCATTGATCAAGGGAAAGCGGGAGGGGATACGCAGTATTTT. The V gene is TRBV10-3, the J gene TRBJ2-3; 10 nucleotides match TRBD2. CDR3 length: 15 amino acids. The V segment lost 9 bases and the J segment 6 bases; nucleotides outside the gene matches: 12. Germline CDR1 and CDR2: ENHRY and SYGVKD.

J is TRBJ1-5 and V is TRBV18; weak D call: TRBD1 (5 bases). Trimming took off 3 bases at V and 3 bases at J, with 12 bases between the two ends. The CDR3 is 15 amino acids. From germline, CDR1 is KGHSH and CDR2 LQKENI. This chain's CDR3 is CASSPEGRDNQPQHF. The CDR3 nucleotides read TGTGCCAGCTCACCGGAGGGGAGGGACAATCAGCCCCAGCATTTT.

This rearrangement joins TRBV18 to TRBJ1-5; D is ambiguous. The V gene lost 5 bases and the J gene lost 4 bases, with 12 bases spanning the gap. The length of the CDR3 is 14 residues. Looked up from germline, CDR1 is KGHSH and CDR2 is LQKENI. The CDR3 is CASSGTDSNQPQHF. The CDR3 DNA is TGTGCCAGCTCAGGTACCGACTCGAATCAGCCCCAGCATTTT.

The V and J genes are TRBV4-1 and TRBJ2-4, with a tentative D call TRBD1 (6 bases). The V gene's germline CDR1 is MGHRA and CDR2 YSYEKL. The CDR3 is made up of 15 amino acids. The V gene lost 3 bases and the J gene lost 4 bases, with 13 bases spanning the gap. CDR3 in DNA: TGCGCCAGCAGCCACTCCCAGGGGAATAAAAACATTCAGTACTTC. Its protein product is CASSHSQGNKNIQYF.

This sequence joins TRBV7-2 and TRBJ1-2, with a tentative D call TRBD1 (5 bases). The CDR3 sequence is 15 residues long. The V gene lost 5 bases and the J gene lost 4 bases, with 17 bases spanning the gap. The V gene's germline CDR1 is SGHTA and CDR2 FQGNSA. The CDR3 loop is CASSGVGGKSYGYTF. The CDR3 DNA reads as TGTGCCAGCAGCGGCGTCGGGGGGAAAAGCTATGGCTACACCTTC.

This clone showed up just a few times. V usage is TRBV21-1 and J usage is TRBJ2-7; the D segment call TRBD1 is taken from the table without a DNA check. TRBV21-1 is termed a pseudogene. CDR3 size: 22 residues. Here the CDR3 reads CASSKGTAGFDQTGRYEYEQYF. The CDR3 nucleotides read TGTGCCAGCAGCAAAGGAACCGCAGGGTTCGACCAGACAGGCCGTTACGAATACGAGCAGTACTTC.

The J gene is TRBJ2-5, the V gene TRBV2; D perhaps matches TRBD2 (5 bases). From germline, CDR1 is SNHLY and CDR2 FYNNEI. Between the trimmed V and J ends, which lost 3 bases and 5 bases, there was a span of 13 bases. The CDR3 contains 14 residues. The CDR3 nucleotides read TGTGCCAGCAGTGAGAGAAGAGGGTTTGAGACCCAGTACTTC. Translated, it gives CASSERRGFETQYF.